The T cell receptor beta chain described here comes from a study of T cells in localized non-small cell lung cancer (TCRdb year 2020). Background for the entire study: T cell repertoires of a few hundred early-stage NSCLC patients were analyzed, with tumors being compared against uninvolved tumor-adjacent lungs. The cohort consisted of approximately 240 treatment-naive NSCLC patients whose localized lung tumors had been resected. The mean age of the NSCLC patients was 50 to 85 years, with approximately 130 men and around 100 women. Overall study outcomes, separate from this receptor: A median of around 62 of the top 100 tumor clones turned up in the paired uninvolved adjacent lung, and under 30 of those clones also ranked among the top 100 of that same adjacent lung. Because multi-region tumor sequencing was not performed, intratumor heterogeneity could not be ruled out. Uninvolved tumor-adjacent lung showed the highest T cell clonality, higher than tumor, which suggests more focused antigenic responses in the uninvolved tumor-adjacent lung. Because of the exploratory design, TCR variables were selected using unadjusted p-values without false-discovery rate correction. Longer overall survival was associated with higher T cell density in blood, whereas shorter survival was associated with higher clonality in adjacent lung.

In the case of this clone: This receptor's antigen is unknown. Per-base quality was not reported, and no clone a single base away is much larger than it.

The immunoSEQ Assay was used to sequence TCR beta CDR3 regions from DNA. On the authors' methods: To compute T cell density, TCR beta template counts were normalized to usable DNA, which was estimated by amplifying housekeeping genes. The preseqR package was used to estimate richness by extrapolating to 400,000 templates for PBMC samples and to 120,000 templates for tissue samples. Clonality was defined by subtracting Pielou's evenness from one. Tissue-enriched TCRs were identified through differential abundance testing performed on productive amino-acid clonotypes, with a minimum total count of 5 and an alpha of 0.1. The Jaccard Index and the Morisita Overlap Index were used to measure repertoire overlap between compartments. GLIPH clustered TCR beta CDR3s with public tetramer-defined viral CDR3s; viral motifs required at least three viral sequences plus V-gene enrichment. The table comes from immuneACCESS by way of TCRdb, which keeps in-frame sequences with V and J called. Part of the clones is missing from these tables; in studies checked, under half for an unresolved V gene and the rest for unknown reasons. The V and J calls and the clone size are those of that table, but D and trimming were determined from the DNA. For this sample the table gives around 140,000 clones, of which roughly nine tenths were detected only once. In total, the top ten clones hold 1.7% of the sample.

At diagnosis, peripheral blood, uninvolved tumor-adjacent lung and tumor were collected and stored as a combination of fresh-frozen and FFPE material. For TCR repertoire profiling, the blood samples were analyzed as peripheral blood mononuclear cells. According to the germline V gene, CDR1 reads ENHRY and CDR2 reads SYGVKD. The V end loses 0 bases and the J end loses 2 bases, and a stretch of 11 bases separates them. Including cysteine and phenylalanine, the CDR3 has 15 amino acids. Just CDR3 DNA is preserved here, 45 bases in frame from base 1. The receptor chain draws on TRBV10-3 and TRBJ2-7; the D gene could be TRBD1 or TRBD2, each one agreeing over 6 bases. The sequence was collected from a female donor at least 60 years old with stage I lung adenocarcinoma. The specimen was peripheral blood, collected before any cancer treatment. The DNA sequence is given as TGTGCCATCAGTGAGTCGCCGGGGGCCACCTACGAGCAGTACTTC. Protein translation: CAISESPGATYEQYF.